The 11 T cell receptor beta chains reported below all come from one sample, sequenced in a study of a mutant IDH1 vaccine in newly diagnosed glioma. The data were produced by immunoSEQ multiplex PCR, yet TCRdb's version contains in-frame clones alone and is incomplete. Of around 66,000 clones in the sample, over 70% were seen once. No antigens are known for them. The time point is: week 11, during vaccination. Mutant IDH1 20-mer peptide, at 300 ug, made up each vaccine dose, with topical imiquimod. Sequencing was performed on PBMCs, taken from a glioma patient whose treatment included an IDH1 peptide vaccine. These receptors came from a man between 45 and 60 years old with glioma.

This chain uses TRBV7-9 with TRBJ1-5; the D gene is possibly TRBD1 (6 bases). Trimming removed 0 bases from V and 6 bases from J, with 9 bases in between. The germline V gene encodes CDR1 SEHNR and CDR2 FQNEAQ (reference sequence). CDR3 length equals 14 residues. The CDR3 DNA sequence: TGTGCCAGCAGCTTAGCAGGGGGGGGTCAGCCCCAGCATTTT. As protein: CASSLAGGGQPQHF. The full variable domain, with the rest looked up from reference TRBV7-9 and TRBJ1-5, is DTGVSQNPRHKITKRGQNVTFRCDPISEHNRLYWYRQTLGQGPEFLTYFQNEAQLEKSRLLSDRFSAERPKGSFSTLEIQRTEQGDSAMYLCASSLAGGGQPQHFGDGTRLSIL.

The V gene is TRBV5-1, the J gene TRBJ1-1, with 9 bases fitting TRBD1. The CDR3 totals 15 residues. J lost 0 bases, V lost 5 bases, and 5 bases had no gene match. Germline CDR1 and CDR2: SGHRS and YFSETQ. CDR3 sequence: CASRVGTGMNTEAFF. Written as DNA, the CDR3 is TGCGCCAGCAGAGTCGGGACAGGGATGAACACTGAAGCTTTCTTT.

The genes are TRBV5-6 and TRBJ2-3; the D gene is possibly TRBD2 (6 bases). V was trimmed by 1 base and J by 1 base, leaving 7 bases between them. Looked up from germline, CDR1 is SGHDT and CDR2 is YYEEEE. CDR3 size: 14 residues. CDR3 sequence reads: CASSLSGGTDTQYF. The DNA for the CDR3 is TGTGCCAGCAGCTTGTCGGGGGGCACAGATACGCAGTATTTT.

This clone was counted a few times. The gene calls are TRBV6-5 and TRBJ1-1, with 7 positions matching TRBD1. After removal of 6 bases from V and 11 bases from J, the junction contained 12 bases not matched to a gene. The CDR3 loop spans 13 amino acids. Germline loops: CDR1 MNHEY, CDR2 SVGAGI. The CDR3 coding sequence is TGTGCCAGCAGCCGCCTAAACAGGGGAGGGGCTTTCTTT. Protein sequence: CASSRLNRGGAFF.

The chain recombines TRBV5-4 with TRBJ2-7; 9 positions match TRBD1. The CDR3 totals 15 residues. The ends lost 5 bases at V and 5 bases at J; junction bases unmatched: 11. Germline CDR1 reads SGHNT; CDR2 reads YYREEE (reference sequence). The CDR3, as DNA: TGTGCCAGCAGTTCAACAGGGGGCGCGTCCAACGAGCAGTACTTC. Its translation is CASSSTGGASNEQYF.

The J gene is TRBJ2-3, the V gene TRBV7-2; D not resolved. CDR1 is SGHTA, CDR2 FQGNSA, per germline. This CDR3 spans 13 amino acids. The ends were cut back, 0 bases at V and 2 bases at J, with 3 bases in the middle. Here the CDR3 reads CASSLAYTDTQYF. The CDR3 region has the DNA TGTGCCAGCAGCTTAGCGTACACAGATACGCAGTATTTT.

This sequence joins TRBV7-9 and TRBJ1-1; the D is unclear. V lost 3 bases and J 7 bases, leaving 3 bases between the germline ends. This CDR3 has 10 residues. Germline-derived CDR1 and CDR2 are SEHNR and FQNEAQ (reference sequence). The chain's CDR3 is CASSFGEAFF. CDR3 DNA: TGTGCCAGCAGCTTCGGTGAAGCTTTCTTT.

The chain combines TRBV6-5 with TRBJ1-4, with 11 bases lining up with TRBD1. CDR3 length: 14 residues. CDR1 is MNHEY and CDR2 is SVGAGI in the germline V gene. Trimming took 7 bases from V and 10 from J; bases not matched to a gene: 8. The CDR3 reads CASKYRDRGGKLFF. The CDR3 DNA reads TGTGCCAGCAAATACCGGGACAGGGGGGGAAAACTGTTTTTT.

DNA of the CDR3: TGTGCCAGCAGCTTAGGGATGTGGTCGGCCGTCACCCCTCGAGGCTACACCTTC. Residues: CASSLGMWSAVTPRGYTF. The V and J genes are TRBV7-2 and TRBJ1-2; D ambiguous. The CDR3 loop spans 18 amino acids. Germline CDR1 and CDR2: SGHTA and FQGNSA. V lost 1 base, J lost 8 bases, and 26 bases lay in between. Full variable domain (outside the CDR3, taken from reference TRBV7-2 and TRBJ1-2): GAGVSQSPSNKVTEKGKDVELRCDPISGHTALYWYRQSLGQGLEFLIYFQGNSAPDKSGLPSDRFSAERTGGSVSTLTIQRTQQEDSAVYLCASSLGMWSAVTPRGYTFGSGTRLTVV.

The chain employs TRBV18 and TRBJ2-1, with 12 nucleotides matching TRBD2. This CDR3 spans 15 amino acids. Germline CDR1 KGHSH, CDR2 LQKENI. V was pared by 2 bases and J by 9 bases, with 5 bases of the junction left unmatched. CDR3 DNA: TGTGCCAGCTCACCATCTAGCGGGAGGGGAGGTGAGCAGTTCTTC. This codes for CASSPSSGRGGEQFF. Together with reference TRBV18 and TRBJ2-1, the CDR3 gives the full variable domain: NAGVMQNPRHLVRRRGQEARLRCSPMKGHSHVYWYRQLPEEGLKFMVYLQKENIIDESGMPKERFSAEFPKEGPSILRIQQVVRGDSAAYFCASSPSSGRGGEQFFGPGTRLTVL.

The genes are TRBV19 and TRBJ2-1; the D gene could be TRBD1 or TRBD2 (6 bases each). Trimming removed 0 bases at V and 4 bases at J, with 16 bases between. CDR3 length: 17 residues. CDR1 and CDR2 from the germline V gene are LNHDA and SQIVND (reference sequence). The CDR3 DNA reads as TGTGCCAGTAGTATAGATCTGGGGGGCTTCACATACAATGAGCAGTTCTTC. It translates to CASSIDLGGFTYNEQFF.